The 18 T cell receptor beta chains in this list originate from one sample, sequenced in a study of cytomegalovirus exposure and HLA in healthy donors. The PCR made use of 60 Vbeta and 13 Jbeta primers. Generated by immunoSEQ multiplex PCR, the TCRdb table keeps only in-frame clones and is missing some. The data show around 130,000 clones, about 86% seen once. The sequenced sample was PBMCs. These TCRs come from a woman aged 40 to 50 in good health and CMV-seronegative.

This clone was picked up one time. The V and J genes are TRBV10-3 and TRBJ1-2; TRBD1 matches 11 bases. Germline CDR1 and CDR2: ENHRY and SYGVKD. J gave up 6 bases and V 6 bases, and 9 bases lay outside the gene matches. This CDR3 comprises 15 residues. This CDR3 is CAIRAEDRGRHGYTF. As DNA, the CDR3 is TGTGCCATCAGAGCCGAGGACAGGGGGCGGCATGGCTACACCTTC.

CDR3: CASSLVRGGWQETQYF. The CDR3 nucleotides are TGTGCCAGCAGCCTCGTGCGAGGGGGTTGGCAAGAGACCCAGTACTTC. The chain combines TRBV11-2 with TRBJ2-5; possible D gene TRBD1, 6 bases. The V end was cut by 5 bases, the J end by 2 bases, with 18 bases between. CDR1 is SGHAT, CDR2 FQNNGV, per germline. This CDR3 is 16 amino acids long.

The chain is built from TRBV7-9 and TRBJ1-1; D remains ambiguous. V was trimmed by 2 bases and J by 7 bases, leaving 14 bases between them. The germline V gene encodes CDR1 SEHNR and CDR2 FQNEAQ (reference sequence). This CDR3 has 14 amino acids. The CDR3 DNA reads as TGTGCCAGCAGCTTACCTGAAACGAGGGATGAAGCTTTCTTT. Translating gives CASSLPETRDEAFF.

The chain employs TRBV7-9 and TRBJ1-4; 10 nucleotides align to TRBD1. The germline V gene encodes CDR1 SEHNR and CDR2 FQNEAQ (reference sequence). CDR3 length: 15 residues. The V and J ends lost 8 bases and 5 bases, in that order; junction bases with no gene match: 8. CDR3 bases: TGTGCCAGCCGGACAGGGGGTGTCTGGAATGAAAAACTGTTTTTT. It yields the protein CASRTGGVWNEKLFF.

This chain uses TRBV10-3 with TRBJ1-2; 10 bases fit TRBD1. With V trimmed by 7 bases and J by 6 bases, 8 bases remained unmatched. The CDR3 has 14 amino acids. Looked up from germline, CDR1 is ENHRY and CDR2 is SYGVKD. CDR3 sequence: CAIKFRDRGDGYTF. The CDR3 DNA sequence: TGTGCCATCAAGTTCCGGGACAGGGGTGATGGCTACACCTTC.

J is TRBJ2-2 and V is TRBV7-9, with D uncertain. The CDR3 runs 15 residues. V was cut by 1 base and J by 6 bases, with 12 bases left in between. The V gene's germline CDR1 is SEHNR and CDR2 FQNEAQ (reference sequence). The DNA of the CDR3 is TGTGCCAGCAGCTTAGTCGGCGGCACCCCCGGGGAGCTGTTTTTT. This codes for CASSLVGGTPGELFF.

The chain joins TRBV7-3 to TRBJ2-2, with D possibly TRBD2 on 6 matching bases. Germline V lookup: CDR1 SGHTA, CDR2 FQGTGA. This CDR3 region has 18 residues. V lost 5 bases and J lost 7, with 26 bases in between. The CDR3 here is CASSLLFRDWGGGGELFF. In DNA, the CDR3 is TGTGCCAGCAGCCTCCTGTTCCGGGACTGGGGAGGCGGCGGGGAGCTGTTTTTT.

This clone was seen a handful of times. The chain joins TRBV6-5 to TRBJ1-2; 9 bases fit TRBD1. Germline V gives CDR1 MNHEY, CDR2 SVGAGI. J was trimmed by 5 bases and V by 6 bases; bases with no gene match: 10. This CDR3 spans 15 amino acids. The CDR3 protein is CASSATGTGNYGYTF. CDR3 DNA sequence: TGTGCCAGCAGCGCCACCGGGACAGGGAATTATGGCTACACCTTC.

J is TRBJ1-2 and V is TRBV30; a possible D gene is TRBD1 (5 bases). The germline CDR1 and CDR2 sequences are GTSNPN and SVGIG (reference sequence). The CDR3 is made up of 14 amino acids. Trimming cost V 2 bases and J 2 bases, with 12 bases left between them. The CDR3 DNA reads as TGTGCCTGGAGTACTCCAGGGCGAAACTATGGCTACACCTTC. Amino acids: CAWSTPGRNYGYTF.

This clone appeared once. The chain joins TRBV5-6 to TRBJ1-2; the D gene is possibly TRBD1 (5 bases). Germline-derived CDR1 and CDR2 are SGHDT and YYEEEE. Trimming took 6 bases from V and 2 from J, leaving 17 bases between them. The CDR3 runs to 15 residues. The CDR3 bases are TGTGCCAGCACAATTAACAGGAGATTAAACTATGGCTACACCTTC. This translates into CASTINRRLNYGYTF.

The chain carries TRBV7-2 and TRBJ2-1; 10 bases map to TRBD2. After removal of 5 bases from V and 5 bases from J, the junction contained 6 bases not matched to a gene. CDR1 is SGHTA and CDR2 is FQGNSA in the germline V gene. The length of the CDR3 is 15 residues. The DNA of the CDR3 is TGTGCCAGCAGCCTTAGCGGGAGGCGAAACAATGAGCAGTTCTTC. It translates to CASSLSGRRNNEQFF.

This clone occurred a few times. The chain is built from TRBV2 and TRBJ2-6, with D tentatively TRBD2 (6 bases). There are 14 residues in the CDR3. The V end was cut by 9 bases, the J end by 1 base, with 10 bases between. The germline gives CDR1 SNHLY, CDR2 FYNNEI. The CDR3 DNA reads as TGTGCCAGTAGGGGAGGTTCTGGGGCCAACGTCCTGACTTTC. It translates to CASRGGSGANVLTF.

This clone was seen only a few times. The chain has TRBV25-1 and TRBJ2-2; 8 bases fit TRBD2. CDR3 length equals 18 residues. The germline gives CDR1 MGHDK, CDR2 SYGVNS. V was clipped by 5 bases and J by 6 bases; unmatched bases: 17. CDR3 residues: CASSSPLGERGISGELFF. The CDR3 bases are TGTGCCAGCAGTTCCCCACTGGGGGAGCGGGGGATATCCGGGGAGCTGTTTTTT.

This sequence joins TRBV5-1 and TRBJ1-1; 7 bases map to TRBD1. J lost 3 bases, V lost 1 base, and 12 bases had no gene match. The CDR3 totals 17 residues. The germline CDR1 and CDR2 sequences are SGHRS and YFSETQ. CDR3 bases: TGCGCCAGCAGCTTGAGCCTACAGGGGCCCCAGGACACTGAAGCTTTCTTT. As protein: CASSLSLQGPQDTEAFF.

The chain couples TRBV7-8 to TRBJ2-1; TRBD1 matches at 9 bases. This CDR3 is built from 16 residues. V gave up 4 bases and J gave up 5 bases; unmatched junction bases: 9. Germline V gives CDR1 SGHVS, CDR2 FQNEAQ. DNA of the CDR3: TGTGCCAGCAGCTCCCTCCGGGACAGGGAGAACAATGAGCAGTTCTTC. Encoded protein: CASSSLRDRENNEQFF.

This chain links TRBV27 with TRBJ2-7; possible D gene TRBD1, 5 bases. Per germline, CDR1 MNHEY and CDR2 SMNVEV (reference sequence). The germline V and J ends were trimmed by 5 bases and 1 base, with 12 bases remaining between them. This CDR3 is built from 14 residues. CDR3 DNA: TGTGCCAGCAGTACCCTCGGACAATCCTACGAGCAGTACTTC. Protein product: CASSTLGQSYEQYF.

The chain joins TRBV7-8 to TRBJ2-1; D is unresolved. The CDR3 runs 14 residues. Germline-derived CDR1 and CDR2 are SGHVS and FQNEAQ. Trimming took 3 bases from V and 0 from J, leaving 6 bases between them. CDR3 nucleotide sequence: TGTGCCAGCAGCTTCCAAAACTCCTACAATGAGCAGTTCTTC. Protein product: CASSFQNSYNEQFF.

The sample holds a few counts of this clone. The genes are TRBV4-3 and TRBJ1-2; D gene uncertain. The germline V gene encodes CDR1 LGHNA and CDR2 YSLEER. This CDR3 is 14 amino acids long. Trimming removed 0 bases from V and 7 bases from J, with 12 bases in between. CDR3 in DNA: TGCGCCAGCAGCCAAGATTATTCCGGGGTTGGCTACACCTTC. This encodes CASSQDYSGVGYTF.